Below, one T cell receptor beta chain is given with its context. This CDR3 region has 16 residues. Germline V gene data show CDR1 as MGHDK and CDR2 as SYGVNS. V trimming: 3 bases; J trimming: 2 bases; junction bases outside the gene matches: 8. The sample originates from a study of CD8+CD57+ T cells in acquired aplastic anemia. The study profiled TCR beta VDJ and CDR3 using genomic DNA as template. TCRdb reprocessed the reads with MiXCR, giving one entry per CDR3 protein. The data show under 200,000 distinct CDR3 sequences, approximately 51% seen once. Patients chosen for sequencing had shown CD8+CD57+ cell expansion by flow cytometry.

The clonotype was recovered from a human donor with aplastic anemia. The material sequenced was sorted CD4+, CD8+, or CD8+CD57+ T cells (not recorded which) from PBMCs. The V call is TRBV25-1, the J call TRBJ2-3; 7 positions agree with TRBD2. Here the CDR3 DNA reads TGTGCCAGCAGTGATCCCGGGACTAAAAACACAGATACGCAGTATTTT. It encodes CASSDPGTKNTDTQYF.